A selection of T cell receptor beta chains follows, all from one sample in a study of blood T cell repertoires in COVID-19. The assay was immunoSEQ multiplex PCR, and TCRdb's table has in-frame clones only and misses some. The sample carries 110,000 or so clones, around 88% recorded once. Sequences were obtained from peripheral blood. All receptors come from a human donor with acute or convalescent COVID-19. The donor label of this sample is uncertain. Each CDR3 is given with its conserved first and last residue. A D gene is named only where the DNA matches it firmly. Size tells how often a clone was seen (once, few, many) or the class of an expanded clone, and some rows leave it out.

.,TRBV5-5,TRBJ2-5,.,TGTGCCAGCAGCTTGGATCGTGCGGTTGAGACCCAGTACTTC,CASSLDRAVETQYF
.,TRBV7-9,TRBJ1-3,.,TGTGCCAGCAGCTTTGCAGGCTCTGGAAACACCATATATTTT,CASSFAGSGNTIYF
.,TRBV2,TRBJ1-6,.,TGTGCCAGCAGTGTACGGGTACACTCACCCCTCCACTTT,CASSVRVHSPLHF
.,TRBV7-3,TRBJ2-3,.,TGTGCCAGCCGTCTGAGGGACACTATGCACTCTCGCACAGATACGCAGTATTTT,CASRLRDTMHSRTDTQYF
TRBD1,TRBV28,TRBJ1-2,once,TGTGCCAGCACTGACAGGGGGCAGATTGTTGGCTACACCTTC,CASTDRGQIVGYTF
TRBD2,TRBV9,TRBJ2-1,.,TGTGCCAGCAGCGCAAGAAAGACTAGCGGGAGTTCAGGTGAGCAGTTCTTC,CASSARKTSGSSGEQFF
TRBD2,TRBV27,TRBJ2-7,.,TGTGCCAGCAGACAACTAGCGGGAGGGTCCTACGAGCAGTACTTC,CASRQLAGGSYEQYF
TRBD1,TRBV27,TRBJ2-1,once,TGTGCCAGCAGTGCCCTGCGGACCAGGGGGCCCAATGAGCAGTTCTTC,CASSALRTRGPNEQFF
.,TRBV7-2,TRBJ2-1,once,TGTGCCAGCAGCTACCTCGGGACAACAAACAATGAGCAGTTCTTC,CASSYLGTTNNEQFF
.,TRBV5-1,TRBJ2-5,.,TGCGCCAGCAGCCCCCTAGGTAGAGTCGCAAGGGAGACCCAGTACTTC,CASSPLGRVARETQYF
.,TRBV5-4,TRBJ2-5,.,TGTGCCAGCAGCCTACAGGGCGCATTAGAGACCCAGTACTTC,CASSLQGALETQYF
TRBD1,TRBV7-9,TRBJ2-6,.,TGTGCCAGCAGCTCCTTTCCCGGGACAGCTGGGGCCAACGTCCTGACTTTC,CASSSFPGTAGANVLTF
.,TRBV2,TRBJ1-5,.,TGTGCCAGCAGTGAACAGCCACTAAGCAATCAGCCCCAGCATTTT,CASSEQPLSNQPQHF